This T cell receptor beta chain was captured in a study of blood T cell repertoires in COVID-19. Study at large: COVID-19 samples collected from the United States, Italy and Spain covered acute and convalescent phases. T cells, B-cell-depleted T cells, or PBMCs provided the cDNA or gDNA that served as material.

Original processing notes: Counts of nucleated cells, estimated from reference gene primer amplification, were obtained. TCRdb's table, derived via immunoSEQ multiplex PCR, lists solely in-frame clones and lacks some. The D gene and trimming were derived from the DNA, and the V and J assignments and clone size from that table. The repertoire consists of about 96,000 clones, with about 88% occurring once and the leading ten covering about 18%. This CDR3 has 15 residues. Looked up from germline, CDR1 is LGHDT and CDR2 is YNNKEL (reference sequence). The V gene end was trimmed by 2 bases and the J gene end by 5 bases; junction bases not matched to a gene: 3.

What was sequenced was peripheral blood. This clonotype was sampled from a woman aged 55-75 years with acute or convalescent COVID-19. This chain connects TRBV3-1 (or the pseudogene TRBV3-2) to TRBJ1-6, with 7 bases lining up with TRBD1. The CDR3 loop reads CASSQSDRDNSPLHF. CDR3 DNA: TGTGCCAGCAGCCAATCAGACAGGGATAATTCACCCCTCCACTTT.